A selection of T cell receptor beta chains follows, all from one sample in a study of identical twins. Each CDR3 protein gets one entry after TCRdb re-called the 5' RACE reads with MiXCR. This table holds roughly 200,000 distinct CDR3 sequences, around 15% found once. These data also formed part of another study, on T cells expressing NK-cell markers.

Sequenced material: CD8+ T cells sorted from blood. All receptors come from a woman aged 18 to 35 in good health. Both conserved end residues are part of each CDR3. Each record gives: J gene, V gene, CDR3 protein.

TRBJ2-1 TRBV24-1 CATSAKTSGANEQFF
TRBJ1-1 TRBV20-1 CSASDRNTEAFF
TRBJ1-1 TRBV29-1 CSVNAPWAPNTEAFF
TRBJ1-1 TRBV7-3 CASSLTTGSGTEAFF
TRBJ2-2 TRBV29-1 CTGTGNTGELFF
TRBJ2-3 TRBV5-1 CASSLVSGRDTQYF
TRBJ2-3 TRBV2 CASSELAGELYTRYF
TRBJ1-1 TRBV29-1 CSAGFGVEAFF
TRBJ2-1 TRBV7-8 CASSSWGGGGHNEQFF
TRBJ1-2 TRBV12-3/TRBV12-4 CASSSRQGLGYTF
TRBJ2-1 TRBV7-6 CASSFGTGEASGINEQFF
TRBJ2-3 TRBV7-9 CASSSSAVSTDTQYF
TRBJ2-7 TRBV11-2 CASSLLRNSPYEQYF
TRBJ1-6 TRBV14 CASSQGYSGLYNSPLHF
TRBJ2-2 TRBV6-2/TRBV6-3 CASSYSFPGELFF
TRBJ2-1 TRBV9 CASSVSAGPYNEQFF
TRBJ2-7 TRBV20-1 CSASRLAGGPYEQYF
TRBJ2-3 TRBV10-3 CAISESASTDTQYF
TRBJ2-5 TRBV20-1 CSARAERGGRETQYF
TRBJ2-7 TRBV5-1 CASSLTGTASYEQYF
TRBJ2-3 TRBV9 CASSVGTISTDTQYF
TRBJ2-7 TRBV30 CAWRVGERSPYEQYF
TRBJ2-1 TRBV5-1 CASSFIREQFF
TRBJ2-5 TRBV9 CASSVEGEKETQYF
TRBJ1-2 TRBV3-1 CASSPGPTPNYGYTF
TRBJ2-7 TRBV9 CASSVGDGESNEQYF
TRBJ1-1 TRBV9 CASSAGGGSEAFF
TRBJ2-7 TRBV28 CASSLRGFYEQYF
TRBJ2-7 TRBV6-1 CASSSGQSPYEQYF
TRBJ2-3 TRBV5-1 CASSLMGLANTQYF
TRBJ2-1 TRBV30 CAWSYYRTSGNRGEQFF
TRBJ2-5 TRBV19 CASSTYSQETQYF
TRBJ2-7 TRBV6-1 CASGNRDRGSGQYF
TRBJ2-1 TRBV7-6 CASSLFGSASGRYNEQFF
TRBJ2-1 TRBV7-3 CASSLQGTAWNEQFF
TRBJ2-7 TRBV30 CAWSVPGQHYEQYF
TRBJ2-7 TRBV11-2 CASSLNAGAYEQYF
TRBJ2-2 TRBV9 CASSVATDRGFTGELFF
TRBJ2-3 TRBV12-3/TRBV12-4 CASTHSPGADTQYF
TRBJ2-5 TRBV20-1 CSAPTTSGVYQETQYF
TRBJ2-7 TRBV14 CASSQARTGTSSYEQYF